This TCR beta chain comes out of a study of molecular identifiers for immune sequencing clone quantification. Background on the study: RNA from approximately 20,000 or 98,000 naive CD8 cells was split five ways in replicates, with four sequenced. Findings and limits, study-wide: Highly expanded clone sizes could be underestimated through barcode sharing by identical TCR molecules.

Each CDR3 protein is one row after TCRdb ran MiXCR on the PCR reads. The sample comprises hundreds of thousands of distinct CDR3 sequences, around 25% of which are singletons, and 0.6% to 0.9% rests with the top ten. The authors sorted naive CD8 T cells as CD8+CD4-CCR7+CD45RA+. Germline CDR1 is SGHNT and CDR2 is YENEEA. The V end lost 1 base, the J end lost 7 bases, and 7 bases lay between the germline ends. The CDR3 runs to 12 residues. Turning to this clonotype: The antigen is not known.

The TCR comes from a human donor in good health. Some libraries in this study had Jurkat cell RNA spiked in. V and J are TRBV11-3 and TRBJ1-1; unclear D gene. The sample was naive CD8+ T cells from blood, with Jurkat cell RNA spiked in. The subset denotes: FACS-sorted CD8+CD4-CCR7+CD45RA+ naive T cells. The CDR3 spells CASSLGIGEAFF. DNA of the CDR3: TGTGCCAGCAGCTTAGGGATTGGTGAAGCTTTCTTT.